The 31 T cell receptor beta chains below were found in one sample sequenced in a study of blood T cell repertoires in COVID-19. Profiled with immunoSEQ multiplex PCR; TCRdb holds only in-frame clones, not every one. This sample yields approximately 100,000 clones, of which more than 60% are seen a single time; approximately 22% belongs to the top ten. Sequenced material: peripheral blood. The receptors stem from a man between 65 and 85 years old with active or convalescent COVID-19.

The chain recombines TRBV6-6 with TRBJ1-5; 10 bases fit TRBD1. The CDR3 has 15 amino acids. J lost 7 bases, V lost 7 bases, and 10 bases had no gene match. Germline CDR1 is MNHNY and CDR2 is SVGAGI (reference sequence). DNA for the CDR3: TGTGCCAGCACCTTGACAGGGGGCGCGAACCAGCCCCAGCATTTT. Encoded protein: CASTLTGGANQPQHF.

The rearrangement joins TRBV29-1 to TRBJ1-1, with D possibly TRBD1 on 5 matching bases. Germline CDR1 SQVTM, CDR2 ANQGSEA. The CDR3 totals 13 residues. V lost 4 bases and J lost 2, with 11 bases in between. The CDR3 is CSVVVQVNTEAFF. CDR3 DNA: TGCAGCGTTGTAGTACAGGTTAACACTGAAGCTTTCTTT.

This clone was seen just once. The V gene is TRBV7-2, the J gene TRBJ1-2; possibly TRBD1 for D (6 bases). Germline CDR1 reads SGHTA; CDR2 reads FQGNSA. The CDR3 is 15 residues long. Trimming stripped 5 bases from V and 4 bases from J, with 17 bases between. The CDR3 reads CASSPQSGGSYGYTF. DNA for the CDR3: TGTGCCAGCAGCCCACAATCGGGGGGCTCCTATGGCTACACCTTC.

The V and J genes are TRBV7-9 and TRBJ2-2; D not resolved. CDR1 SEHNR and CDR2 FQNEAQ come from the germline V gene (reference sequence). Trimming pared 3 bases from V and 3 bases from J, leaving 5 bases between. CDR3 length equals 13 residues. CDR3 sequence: CASSFTDTGELFF. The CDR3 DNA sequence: TGTGCCAGCAGCTTCACAGACACCGGGGAGCTGTTTTTT.

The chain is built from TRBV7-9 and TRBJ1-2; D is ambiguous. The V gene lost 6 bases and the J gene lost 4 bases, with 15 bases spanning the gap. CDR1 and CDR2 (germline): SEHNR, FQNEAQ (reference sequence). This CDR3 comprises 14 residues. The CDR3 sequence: CASSLERLSYGYTF. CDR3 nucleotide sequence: TGTGCCAGCAGTCTAGAGAGGCTCTCCTATGGCTACACCTTC. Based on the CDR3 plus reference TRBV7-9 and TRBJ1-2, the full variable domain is DTGVSQNPRHKITKRGQNVTFRCDPISEHNRLYWYRQTLGQGPEFLTYFQNEAQLEKSRLLSDRFSAERPKGSFSTLEIQRTEQGDSAMYLCASSLERLSYGYTFGSGTRLTVV.

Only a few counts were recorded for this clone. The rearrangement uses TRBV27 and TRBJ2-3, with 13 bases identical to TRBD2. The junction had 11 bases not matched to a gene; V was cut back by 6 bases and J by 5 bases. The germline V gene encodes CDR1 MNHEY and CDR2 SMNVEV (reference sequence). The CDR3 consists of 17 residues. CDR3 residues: CASSPISGLAGKDTQYF. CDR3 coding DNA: TGTGCCAGCAGCCCAATCTCGGGACTAGCGGGAAAAGATACGCAGTATTTT.

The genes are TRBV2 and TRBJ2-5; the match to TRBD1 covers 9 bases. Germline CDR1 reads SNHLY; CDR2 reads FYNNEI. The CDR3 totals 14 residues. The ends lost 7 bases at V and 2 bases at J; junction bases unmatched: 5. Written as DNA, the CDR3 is TGTGCCAGCATTTCAGGACAGGGGCAAGAGACCCAGTACTTC. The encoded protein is CASISGQGQETQYF.

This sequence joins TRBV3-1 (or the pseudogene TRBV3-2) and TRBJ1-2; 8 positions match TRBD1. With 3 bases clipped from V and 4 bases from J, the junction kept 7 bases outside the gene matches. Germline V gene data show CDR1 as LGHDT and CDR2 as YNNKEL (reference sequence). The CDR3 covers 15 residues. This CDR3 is CASSHGQGKGYGYTF. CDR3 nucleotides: TGTGCCAGCAGCCACGGACAGGGAAAGGGCTATGGCTACACCTTC.

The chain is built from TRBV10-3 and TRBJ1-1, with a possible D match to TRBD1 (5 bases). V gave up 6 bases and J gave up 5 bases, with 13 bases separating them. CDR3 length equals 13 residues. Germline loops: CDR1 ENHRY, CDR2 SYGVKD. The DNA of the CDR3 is TGTGCCATCAGCCAGGCAGGGCCGACTGAAGCTTTCTTT. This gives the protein CAISQAGPTEAFF.

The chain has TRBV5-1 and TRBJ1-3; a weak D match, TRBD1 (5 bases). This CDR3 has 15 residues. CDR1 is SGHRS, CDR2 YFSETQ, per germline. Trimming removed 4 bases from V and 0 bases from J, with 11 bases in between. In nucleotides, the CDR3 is TGCGCCAGCAGCACCGACAGTTTCTCTGGAAACACCATATATTTT. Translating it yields CASSTDSFSGNTIYF.

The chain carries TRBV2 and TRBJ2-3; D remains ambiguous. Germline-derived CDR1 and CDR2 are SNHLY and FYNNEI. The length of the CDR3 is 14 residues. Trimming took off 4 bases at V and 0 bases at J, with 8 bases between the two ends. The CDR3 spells CASSVGPSTDTQYF. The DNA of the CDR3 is TGTGCCAGCAGTGTGGGCCCTAGCACAGATACGCAGTATTTT.

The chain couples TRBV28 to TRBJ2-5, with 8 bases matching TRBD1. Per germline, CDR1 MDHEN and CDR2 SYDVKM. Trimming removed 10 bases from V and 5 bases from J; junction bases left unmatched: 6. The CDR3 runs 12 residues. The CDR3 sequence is CATVGQAETQYF. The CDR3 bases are TGTGCCACGGTGGGACAGGCCGAGACCCAGTACTTC.

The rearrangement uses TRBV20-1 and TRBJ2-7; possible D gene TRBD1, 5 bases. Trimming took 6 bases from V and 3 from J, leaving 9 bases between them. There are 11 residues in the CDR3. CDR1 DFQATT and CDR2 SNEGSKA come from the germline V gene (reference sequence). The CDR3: CSAIDSYEQYF. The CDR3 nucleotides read TGCAGTGCAATAGACAGCTACGAGCAGTACTTC.

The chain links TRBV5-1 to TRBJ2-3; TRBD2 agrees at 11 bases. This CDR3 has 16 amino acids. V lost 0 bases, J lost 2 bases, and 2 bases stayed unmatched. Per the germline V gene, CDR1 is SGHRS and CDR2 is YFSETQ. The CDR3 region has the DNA TGCGCCAGCAGCTTGGGACTAGCGGGGAACACAGATACGCAGTATTTT. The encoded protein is CASSLGLAGNTDTQYF. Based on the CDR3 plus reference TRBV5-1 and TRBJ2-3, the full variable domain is KAGVTQTPRYLIKTRGQQVTLSCSPISGHRSVSWYQQTPGQGLQFLFEYFSETQRNKGNFPGRFSGRQFSNSRSEMNVSTLELGDSALYLCASSLGLAGNTDTQYFGPGTRLTVL.

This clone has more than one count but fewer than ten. The CDR3 sequence: CASSPNQGTQETQYF. The DNA for the CDR3 is TGTGCCAGCTCACCTAATCAGGGGACCCAAGAGACCCAGTACTTC. V and J are TRBV18 and TRBJ2-5, with D possibly TRBD1 on 6 matching bases. Per the germline V gene, CDR1 is KGHSH and CDR2 is LQKENI. This CDR3 has 15 amino acids. Trimming removed 3 bases from V and 1 base from J, with 12 bases in between.

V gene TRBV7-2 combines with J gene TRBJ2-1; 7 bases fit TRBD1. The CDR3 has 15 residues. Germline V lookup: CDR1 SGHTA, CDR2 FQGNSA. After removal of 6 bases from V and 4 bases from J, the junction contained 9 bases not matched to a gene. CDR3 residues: CASRSGQRSYNEQFF. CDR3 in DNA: TGTGCCAGCAGATCGGGACAGCGGTCGTACAATGAGCAGTTCTTC. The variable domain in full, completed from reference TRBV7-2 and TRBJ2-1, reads GAGVSQSPSNKVTEKGKDVELRCDPISGHTALYWYRQSLGQGLEFLIYFQGNSAPDKSGLPSDRFSAERTGGSVSTLTIQRTQQEDSAVYLCASRSGQRSYNEQFFGPGTRLTVL.

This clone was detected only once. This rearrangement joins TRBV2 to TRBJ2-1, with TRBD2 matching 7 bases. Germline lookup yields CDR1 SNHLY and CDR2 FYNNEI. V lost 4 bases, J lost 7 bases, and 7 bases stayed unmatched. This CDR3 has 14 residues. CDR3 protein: CASSVGGSRNEQFF. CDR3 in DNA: TGTGCCAGCAGTGTGGGCGGGAGTAGGAATGAGCAGTTCTTC.

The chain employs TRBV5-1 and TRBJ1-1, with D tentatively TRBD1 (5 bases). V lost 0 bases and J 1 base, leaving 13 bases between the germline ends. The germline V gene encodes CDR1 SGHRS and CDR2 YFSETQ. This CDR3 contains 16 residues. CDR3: CASSLGLGTENTEAFF. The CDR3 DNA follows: TGCGCCAGCAGCTTGGGACTGGGGACTGAGAACACTGAAGCTTTCTTT.

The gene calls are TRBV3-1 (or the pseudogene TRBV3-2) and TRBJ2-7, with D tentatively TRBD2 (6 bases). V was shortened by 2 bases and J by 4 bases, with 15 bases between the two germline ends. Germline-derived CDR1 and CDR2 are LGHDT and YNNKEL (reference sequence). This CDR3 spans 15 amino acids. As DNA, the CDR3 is TGTGCCAGCAGCCAAACTACGGGAGTCGGGTACGAGCAGTACTTC. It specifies CASSQTTGVGYEQYF.

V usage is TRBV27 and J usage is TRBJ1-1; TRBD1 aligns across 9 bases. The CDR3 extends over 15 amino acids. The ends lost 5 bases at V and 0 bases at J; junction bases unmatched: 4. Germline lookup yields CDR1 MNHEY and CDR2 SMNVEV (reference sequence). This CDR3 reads CASSQTGGVNTEAFF. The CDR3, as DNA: TGTGCCAGCAGTCAGACAGGGGGGGTGAACACTGAAGCTTTCTTT.

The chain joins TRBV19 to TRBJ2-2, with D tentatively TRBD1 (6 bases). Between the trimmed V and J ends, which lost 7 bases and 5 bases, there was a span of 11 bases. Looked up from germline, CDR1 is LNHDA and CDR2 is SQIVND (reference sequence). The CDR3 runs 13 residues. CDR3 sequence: CASTSGVTGELFF. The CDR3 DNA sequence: TGTGCCAGTACATCAGGGGTTACCGGGGAGCTGTTTTTT. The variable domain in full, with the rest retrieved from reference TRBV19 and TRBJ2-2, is DGGITQSPKYLFRKEGQNVTLSCEQNLNHDAMYWYRQDPGQGLRLIYYSQIVNDFQKGDIAEGYSVSREKKESFPLTVTSAQKNPTAFYLCASTSGVTGELFFGEGSRLTVL.

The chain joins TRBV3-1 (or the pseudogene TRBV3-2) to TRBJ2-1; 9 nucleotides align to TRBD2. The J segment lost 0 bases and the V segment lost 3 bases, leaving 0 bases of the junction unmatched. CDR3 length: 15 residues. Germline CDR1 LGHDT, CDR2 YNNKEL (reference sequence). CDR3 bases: TGTGCCAGCAGCCATAGCGGGAGCTCCTACAATGAGCAGTTCTTC. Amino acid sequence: CASSHSGSSYNEQFF.

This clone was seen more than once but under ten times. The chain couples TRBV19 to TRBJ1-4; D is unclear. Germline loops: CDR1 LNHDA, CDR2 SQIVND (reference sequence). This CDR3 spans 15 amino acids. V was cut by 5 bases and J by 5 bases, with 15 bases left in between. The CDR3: CASSPSSGPNEKLFF. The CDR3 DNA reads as TGTGCCAGTAGTCCATCAAGCGGCCCCAATGAAAAACTGTTTTTT.

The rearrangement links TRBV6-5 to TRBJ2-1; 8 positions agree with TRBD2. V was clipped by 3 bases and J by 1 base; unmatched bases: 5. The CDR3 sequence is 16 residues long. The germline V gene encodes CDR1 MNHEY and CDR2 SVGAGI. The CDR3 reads CASSYQLAASYNEQFF. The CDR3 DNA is TGTGCCAGCAGTTATCAACTAGCGGCGTCCTACAATGAGCAGTTCTTC.

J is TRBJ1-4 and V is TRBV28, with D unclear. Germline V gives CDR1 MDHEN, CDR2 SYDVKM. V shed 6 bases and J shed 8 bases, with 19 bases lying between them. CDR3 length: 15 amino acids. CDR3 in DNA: TGTGCCAGCAGAGCTCCCGACACCCCCTCGGAAAAACTGTTTTTT. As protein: CASRAPDTPSEKLFF.

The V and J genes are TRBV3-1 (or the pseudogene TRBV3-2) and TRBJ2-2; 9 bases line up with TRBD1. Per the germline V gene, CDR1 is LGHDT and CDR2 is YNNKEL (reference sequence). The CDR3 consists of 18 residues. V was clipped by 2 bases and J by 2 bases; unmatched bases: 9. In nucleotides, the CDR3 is TGTGCCAGCAGCCAAAGGACAGGGGTCCTTAGTAACACCGGGGAGCTGTTTTTT. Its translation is CASSQRTGVLSNTGELFF.

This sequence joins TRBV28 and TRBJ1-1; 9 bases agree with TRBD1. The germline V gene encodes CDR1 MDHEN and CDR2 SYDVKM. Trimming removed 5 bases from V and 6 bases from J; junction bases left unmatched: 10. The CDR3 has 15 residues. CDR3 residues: CASSERTGVWAEAFF. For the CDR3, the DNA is TGTGCCAGCAGTGAGCGGACAGGGGTCTGGGCTGAAGCTTTCTTT.

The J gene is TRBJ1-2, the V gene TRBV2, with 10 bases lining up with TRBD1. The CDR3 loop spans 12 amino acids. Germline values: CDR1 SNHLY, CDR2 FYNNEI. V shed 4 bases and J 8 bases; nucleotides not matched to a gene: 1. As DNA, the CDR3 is TGTGCCAGCAGTGGGACAGGGGGGGGCTACACCTTC. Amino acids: CASSGTGGGYTF.

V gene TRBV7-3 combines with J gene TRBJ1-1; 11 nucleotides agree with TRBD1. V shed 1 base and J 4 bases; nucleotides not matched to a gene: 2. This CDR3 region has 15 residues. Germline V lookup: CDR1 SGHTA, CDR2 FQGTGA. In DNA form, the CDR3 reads TGTGCCAGCAGCTTAAAGGGGACAGGGGGCACTGAAGCTTTCTTT. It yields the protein CASSLKGTGGTEAFF.

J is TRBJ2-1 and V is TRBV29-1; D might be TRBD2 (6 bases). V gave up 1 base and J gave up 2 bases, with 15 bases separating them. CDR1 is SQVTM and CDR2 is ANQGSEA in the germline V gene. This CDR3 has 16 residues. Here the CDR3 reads CSVEGGGGAAYNEQFF. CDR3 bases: TGCAGCGTTGAAGGGGGAGGCGGAGCTGCCTACAATGAGCAGTTCTTC.

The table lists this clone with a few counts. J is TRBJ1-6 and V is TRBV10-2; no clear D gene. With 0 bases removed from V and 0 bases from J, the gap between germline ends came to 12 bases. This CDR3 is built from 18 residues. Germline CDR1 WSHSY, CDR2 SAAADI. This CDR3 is CASSESIPVSSYNSPLHF. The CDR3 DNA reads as TGCGCCAGCAGTGAGTCGATACCGGTTAGCTCCTATAATTCACCCCTCCACTTT.